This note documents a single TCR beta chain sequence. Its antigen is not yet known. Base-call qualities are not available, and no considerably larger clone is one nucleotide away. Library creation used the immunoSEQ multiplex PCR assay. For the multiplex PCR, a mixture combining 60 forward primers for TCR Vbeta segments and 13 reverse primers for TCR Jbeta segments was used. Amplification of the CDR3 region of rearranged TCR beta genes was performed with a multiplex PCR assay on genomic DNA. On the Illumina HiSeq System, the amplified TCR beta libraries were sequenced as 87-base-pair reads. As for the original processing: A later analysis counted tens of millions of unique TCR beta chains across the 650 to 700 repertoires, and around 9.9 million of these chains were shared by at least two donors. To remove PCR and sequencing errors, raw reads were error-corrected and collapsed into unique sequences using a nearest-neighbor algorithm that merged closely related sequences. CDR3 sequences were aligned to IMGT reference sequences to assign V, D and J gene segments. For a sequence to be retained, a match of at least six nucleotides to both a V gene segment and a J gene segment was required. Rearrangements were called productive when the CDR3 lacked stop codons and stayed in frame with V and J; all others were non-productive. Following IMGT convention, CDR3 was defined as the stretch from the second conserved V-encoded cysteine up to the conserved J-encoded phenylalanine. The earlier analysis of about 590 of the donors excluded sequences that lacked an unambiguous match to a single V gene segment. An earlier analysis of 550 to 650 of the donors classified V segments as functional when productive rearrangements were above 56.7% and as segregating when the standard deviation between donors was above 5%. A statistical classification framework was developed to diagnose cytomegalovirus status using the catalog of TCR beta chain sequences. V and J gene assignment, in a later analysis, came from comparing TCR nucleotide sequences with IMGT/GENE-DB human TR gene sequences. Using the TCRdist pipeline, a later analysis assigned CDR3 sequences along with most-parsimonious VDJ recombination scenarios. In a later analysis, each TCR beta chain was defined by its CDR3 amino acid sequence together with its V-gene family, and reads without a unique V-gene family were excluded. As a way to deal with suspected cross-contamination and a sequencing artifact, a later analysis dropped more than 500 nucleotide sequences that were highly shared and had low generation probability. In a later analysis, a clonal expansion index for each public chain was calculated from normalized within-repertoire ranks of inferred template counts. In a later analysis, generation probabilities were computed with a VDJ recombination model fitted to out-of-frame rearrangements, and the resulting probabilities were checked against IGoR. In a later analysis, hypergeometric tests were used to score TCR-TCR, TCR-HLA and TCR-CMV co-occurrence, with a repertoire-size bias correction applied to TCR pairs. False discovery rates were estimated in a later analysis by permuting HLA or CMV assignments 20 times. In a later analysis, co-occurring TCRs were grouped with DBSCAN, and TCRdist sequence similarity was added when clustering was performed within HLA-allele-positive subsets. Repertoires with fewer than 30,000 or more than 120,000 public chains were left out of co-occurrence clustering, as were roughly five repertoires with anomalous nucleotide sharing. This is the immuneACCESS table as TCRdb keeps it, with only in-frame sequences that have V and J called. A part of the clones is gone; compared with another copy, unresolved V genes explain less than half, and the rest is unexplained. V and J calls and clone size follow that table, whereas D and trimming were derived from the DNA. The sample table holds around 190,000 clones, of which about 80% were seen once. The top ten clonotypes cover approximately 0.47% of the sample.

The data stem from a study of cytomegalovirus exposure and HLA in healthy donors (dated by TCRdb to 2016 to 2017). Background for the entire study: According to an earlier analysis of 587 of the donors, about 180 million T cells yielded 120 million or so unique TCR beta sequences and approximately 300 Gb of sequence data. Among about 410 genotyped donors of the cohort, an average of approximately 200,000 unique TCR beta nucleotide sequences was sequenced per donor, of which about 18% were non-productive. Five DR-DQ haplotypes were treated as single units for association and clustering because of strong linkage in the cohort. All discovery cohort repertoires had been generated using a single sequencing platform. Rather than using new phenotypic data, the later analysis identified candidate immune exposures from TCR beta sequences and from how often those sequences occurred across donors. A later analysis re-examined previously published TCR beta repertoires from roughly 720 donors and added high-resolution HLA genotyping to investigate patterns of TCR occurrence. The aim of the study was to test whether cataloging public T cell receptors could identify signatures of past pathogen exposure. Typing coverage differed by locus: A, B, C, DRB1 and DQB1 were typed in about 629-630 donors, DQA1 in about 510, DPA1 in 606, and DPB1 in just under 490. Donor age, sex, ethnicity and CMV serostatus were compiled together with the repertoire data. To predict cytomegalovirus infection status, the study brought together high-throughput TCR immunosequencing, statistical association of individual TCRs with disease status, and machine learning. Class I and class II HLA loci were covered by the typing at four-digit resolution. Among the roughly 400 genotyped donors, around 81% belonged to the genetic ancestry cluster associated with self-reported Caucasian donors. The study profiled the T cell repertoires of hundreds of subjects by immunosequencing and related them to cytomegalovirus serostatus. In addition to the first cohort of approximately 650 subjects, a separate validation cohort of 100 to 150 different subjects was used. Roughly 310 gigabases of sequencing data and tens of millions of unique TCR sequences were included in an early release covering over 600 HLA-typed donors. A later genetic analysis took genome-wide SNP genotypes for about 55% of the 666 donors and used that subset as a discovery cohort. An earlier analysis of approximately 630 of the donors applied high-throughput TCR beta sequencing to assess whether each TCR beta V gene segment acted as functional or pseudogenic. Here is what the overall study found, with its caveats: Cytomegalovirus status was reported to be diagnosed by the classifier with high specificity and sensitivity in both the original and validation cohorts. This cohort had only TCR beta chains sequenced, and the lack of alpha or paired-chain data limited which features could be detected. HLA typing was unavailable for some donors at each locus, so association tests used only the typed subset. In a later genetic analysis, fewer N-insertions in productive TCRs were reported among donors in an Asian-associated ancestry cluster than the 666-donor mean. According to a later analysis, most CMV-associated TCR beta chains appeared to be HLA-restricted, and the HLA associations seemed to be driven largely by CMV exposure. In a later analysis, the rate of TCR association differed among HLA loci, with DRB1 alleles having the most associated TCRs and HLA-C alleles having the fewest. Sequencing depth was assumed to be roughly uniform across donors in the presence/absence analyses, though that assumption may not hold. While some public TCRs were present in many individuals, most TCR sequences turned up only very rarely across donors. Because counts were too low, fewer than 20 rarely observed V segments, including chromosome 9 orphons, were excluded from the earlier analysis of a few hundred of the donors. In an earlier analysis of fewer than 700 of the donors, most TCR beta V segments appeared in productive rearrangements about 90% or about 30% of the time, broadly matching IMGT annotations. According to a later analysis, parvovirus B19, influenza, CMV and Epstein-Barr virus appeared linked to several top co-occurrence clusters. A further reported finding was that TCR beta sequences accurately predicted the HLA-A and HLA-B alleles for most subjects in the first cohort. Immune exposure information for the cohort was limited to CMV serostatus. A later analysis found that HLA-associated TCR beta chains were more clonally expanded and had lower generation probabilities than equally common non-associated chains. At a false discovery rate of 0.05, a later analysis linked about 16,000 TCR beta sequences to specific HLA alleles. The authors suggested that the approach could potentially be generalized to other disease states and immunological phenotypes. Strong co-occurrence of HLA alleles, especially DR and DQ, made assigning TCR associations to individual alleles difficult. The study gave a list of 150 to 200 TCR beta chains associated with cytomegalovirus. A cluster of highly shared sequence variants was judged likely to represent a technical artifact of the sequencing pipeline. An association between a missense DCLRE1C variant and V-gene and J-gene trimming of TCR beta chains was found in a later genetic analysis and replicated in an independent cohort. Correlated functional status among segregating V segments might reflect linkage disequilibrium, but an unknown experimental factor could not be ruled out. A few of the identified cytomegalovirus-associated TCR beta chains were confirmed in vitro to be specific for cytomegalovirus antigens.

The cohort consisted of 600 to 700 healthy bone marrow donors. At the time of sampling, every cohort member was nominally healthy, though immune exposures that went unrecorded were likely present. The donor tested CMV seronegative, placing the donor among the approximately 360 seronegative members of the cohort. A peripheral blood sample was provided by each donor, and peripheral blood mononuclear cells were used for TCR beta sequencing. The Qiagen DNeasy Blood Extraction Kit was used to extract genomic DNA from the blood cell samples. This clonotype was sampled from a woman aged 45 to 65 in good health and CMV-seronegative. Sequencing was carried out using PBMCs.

In nucleotides, the sequence is TGTGCCAGCAGTGTCCGGGGGGGAGGAGAGACCCAGTACTTC. Its amino acids are CASSVRGGGETQYF. In this chain, TRBV2 is recombined with TRBJ2-5; 8 junctional bases match TRBD2. CDR1 and CDR2 were assigned from the germline V gene as SNHLY and FYNNEI. Including the terminal cysteine and phenylalanine, the CDR3 comprises 14 residues. The sequence is cut down to CDR3 DNA, 42 bases in frame from base 1. The junction shows trimming of 4 bases on V and 4 bases on J, and the gene matches do not reach 5 bases of it.